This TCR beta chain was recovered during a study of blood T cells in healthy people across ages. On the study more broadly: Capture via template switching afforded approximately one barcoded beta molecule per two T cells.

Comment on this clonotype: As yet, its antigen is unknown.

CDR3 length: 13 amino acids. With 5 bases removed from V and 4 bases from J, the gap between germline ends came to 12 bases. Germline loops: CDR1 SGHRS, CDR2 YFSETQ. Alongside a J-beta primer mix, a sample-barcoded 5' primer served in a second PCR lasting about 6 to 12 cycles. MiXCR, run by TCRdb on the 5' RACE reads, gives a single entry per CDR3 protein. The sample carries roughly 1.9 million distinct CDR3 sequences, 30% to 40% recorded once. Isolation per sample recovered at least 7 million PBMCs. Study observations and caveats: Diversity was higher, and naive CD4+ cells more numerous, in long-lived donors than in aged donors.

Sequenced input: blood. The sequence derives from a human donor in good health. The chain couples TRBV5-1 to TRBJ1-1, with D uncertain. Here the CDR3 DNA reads TGCGCCAGCAGAGTCTCCGGGGTCACTGAAGCTTTCTTT. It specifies CASRVSGVTEAFF. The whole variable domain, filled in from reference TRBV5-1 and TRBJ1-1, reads KAGVTQTPRYLIKTRGQQVTLSCSPISGHRSVSWYQQTPGQGLQFLFEYFSETQRNKGNFPGRFSGRQFSNSRSEMNVSTLELGDSALYLCASRVSGVTEAFFGQGTRLTVV.